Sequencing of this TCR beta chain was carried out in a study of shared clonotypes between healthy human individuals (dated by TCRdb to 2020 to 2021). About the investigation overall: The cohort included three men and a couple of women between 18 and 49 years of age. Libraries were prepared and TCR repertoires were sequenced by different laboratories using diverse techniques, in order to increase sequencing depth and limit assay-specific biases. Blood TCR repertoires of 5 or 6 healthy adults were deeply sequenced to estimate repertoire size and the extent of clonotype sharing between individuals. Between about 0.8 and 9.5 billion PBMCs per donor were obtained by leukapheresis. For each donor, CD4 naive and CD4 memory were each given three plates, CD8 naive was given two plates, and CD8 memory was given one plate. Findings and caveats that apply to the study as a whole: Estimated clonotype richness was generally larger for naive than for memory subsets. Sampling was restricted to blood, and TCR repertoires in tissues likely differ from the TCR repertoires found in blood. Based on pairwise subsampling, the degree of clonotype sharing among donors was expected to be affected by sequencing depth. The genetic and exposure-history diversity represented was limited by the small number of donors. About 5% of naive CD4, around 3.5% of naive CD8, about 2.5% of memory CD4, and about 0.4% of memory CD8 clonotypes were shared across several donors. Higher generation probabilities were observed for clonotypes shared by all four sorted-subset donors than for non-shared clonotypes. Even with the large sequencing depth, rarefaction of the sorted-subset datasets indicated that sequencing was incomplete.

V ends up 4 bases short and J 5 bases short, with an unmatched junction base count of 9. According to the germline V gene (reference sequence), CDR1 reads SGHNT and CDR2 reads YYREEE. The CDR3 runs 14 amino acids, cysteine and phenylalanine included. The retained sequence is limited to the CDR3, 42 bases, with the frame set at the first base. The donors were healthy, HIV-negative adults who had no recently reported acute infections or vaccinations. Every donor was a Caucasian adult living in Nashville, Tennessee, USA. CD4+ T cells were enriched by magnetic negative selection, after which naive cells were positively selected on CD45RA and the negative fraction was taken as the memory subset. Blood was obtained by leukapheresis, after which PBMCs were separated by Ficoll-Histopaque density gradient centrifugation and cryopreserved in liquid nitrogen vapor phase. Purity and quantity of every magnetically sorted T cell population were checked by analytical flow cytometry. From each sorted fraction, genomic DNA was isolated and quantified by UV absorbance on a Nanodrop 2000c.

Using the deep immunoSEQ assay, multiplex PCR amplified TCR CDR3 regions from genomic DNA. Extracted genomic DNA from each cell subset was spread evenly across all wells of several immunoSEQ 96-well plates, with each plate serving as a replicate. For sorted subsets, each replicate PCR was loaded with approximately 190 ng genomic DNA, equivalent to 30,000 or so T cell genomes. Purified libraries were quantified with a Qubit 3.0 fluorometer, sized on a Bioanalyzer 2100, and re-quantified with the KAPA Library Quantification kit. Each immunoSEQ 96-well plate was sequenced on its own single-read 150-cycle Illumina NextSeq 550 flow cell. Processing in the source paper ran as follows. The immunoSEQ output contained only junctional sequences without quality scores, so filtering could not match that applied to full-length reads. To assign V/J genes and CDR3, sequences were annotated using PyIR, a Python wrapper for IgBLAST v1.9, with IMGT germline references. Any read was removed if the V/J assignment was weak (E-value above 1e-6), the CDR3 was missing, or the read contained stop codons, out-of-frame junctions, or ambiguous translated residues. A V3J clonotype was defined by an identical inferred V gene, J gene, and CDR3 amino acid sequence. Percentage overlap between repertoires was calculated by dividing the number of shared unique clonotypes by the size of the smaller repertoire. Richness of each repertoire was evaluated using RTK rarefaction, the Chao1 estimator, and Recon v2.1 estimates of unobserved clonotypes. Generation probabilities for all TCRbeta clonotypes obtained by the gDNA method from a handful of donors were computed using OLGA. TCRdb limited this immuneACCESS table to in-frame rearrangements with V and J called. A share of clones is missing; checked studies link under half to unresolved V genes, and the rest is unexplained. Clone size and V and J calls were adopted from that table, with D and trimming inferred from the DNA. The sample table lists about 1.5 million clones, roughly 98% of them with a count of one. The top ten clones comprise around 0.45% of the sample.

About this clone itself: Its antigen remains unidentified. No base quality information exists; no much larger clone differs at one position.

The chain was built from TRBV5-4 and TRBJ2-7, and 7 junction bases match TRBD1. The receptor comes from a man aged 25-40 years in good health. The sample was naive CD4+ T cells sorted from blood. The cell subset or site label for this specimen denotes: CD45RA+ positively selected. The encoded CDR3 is CASSPTGVRDEQYF. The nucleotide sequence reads TGTGCCAGCAGCCCAACAGGGGTTAGGGACGAGCAGTACTTC.